This TCR beta chain was recorded in a study of OX40 agonist ivuxolimab in advanced cancers. General study points: On average, CD8+ T cells had more expanded clones than CD4+.

This CDR3 comprises 14 residues. Per germline, CDR1 SGHRS and CDR2 YFSETQ. Trimming cost V 3 bases and J 4 bases; bases outside gene matches: 6. Worth noting for this clone: The antigen remains unidentified.

Repertoires were generated with immunoSEQ multiplex PCR, while TCRdb's copy carries only in-frame clones and drops some. The table has 40,000 to 50,000 clones, around nine tenths seen once. Sequenced here: CD4+ or CD8+ T cells sorted from blood, sampled in a trial of the OX40 agonist ivuxolimab. V gene TRBV5-1 combines with J gene TRBJ2-7, with 8 bases aligning to TRBD1. The TCR originated in an adult with an advanced solid tumor such as melanoma, head and neck, liver or kidney cancer. The CDR3 nucleotides are TGCGCCAGCAGCTCGGCCAGGGGGCTTTACGAGCAGTACTTC. Its translation is CASSSARGLYEQYF. The whole variable domain, filled in from reference TRBV5-1 and TRBJ2-7, reads KAGVTQTPRYLIKTRGQQVTLSCSPISGHRSVSWYQQTPGQGLQFLFEYFSETQRNKGNFPGRFSGRQFSNSRSEMNVSTLELGDSALYLCASSSARGLYEQYFGPGTRLTVT.